Presented here are 24 T cell receptor beta chains from one specimen sequenced in a study of shared clonotypes between healthy human individuals. Generated by immunoSEQ multiplex PCR, the TCRdb table keeps only in-frame clones and is missing some. The data contain some 1 million clones, around four fifths of them singletons. The sample was memory CD4+ T cells sorted from blood. Subset: CD45RA-negative fraction. The source is a man aged 18 to 35 in good health.

The rearrangement uses TRBV5-6 and TRBJ2-3, with D possibly TRBD2 on 7 matching bases. Trimming left V 5 bases short and J 1 base short, with 14 bases between. The length of the CDR3 is 15 residues. Germline assignment: CDR1 SGHDT and CDR2 YYEEEE. CDR3: CASRRRGAGTDTQYF. DNA of the CDR3: TGTGCCAGCAGACGTCGGGGGGCGGGCACAGATACGCAGTATTTT.

The rearrangement links TRBV28 to TRBJ1-2, with 8 positions matching TRBD1. Trimming at V came to 4 bases and at J to 5 bases, leaving 12 bases not matched to a gene. The CDR3 spans 16 residues. The V gene's germline CDR1 is MDHEN and CDR2 SYDVKM. The CDR3 sequence is CASSYMGVDRGYGYTF. For the CDR3, the DNA is TGTGCCAGCAGTTATATGGGGGTCGACAGGGGATATGGCTACACCTTC.

The rearrangement links TRBV10-3 to TRBJ1-6, with TRBD1 matching over 8 bases. Germline V gene data show CDR1 as ENHRY and CDR2 as SYGVKD. V shed 6 bases, J shed 9 bases, and the junction held 7 bases outside the gene matches. The CDR3 runs to 14 residues. The chain's CDR3 is CAISDRGVGSPLHF. For the CDR3, the DNA is TGTGCCATCAGCGACAGGGGAGTAGGTTCACCCCTCCACTTT.

The CDR3 sequence: CASSLKGQGTYEQYF. CDR3 in DNA: TGTGCCAGCAGCTTAAAAGGGCAGGGAACCTACGAGCAGTACTTC. The gene calls are TRBV11-2 and TRBJ2-7; D perhaps matches TRBD1 (5 bases). The CDR3 contains 15 residues. Germline V CDR1 and CDR2: SGHAT, FQNNGV. Trimming pared 2 bases from V and 2 bases from J, leaving 13 bases between.

The V call is TRBV2, the J call TRBJ2-2; TRBD1 aligns across 9 bases. The J segment lost 3 bases and the V segment lost 3 bases, leaving 5 bases of the junction unmatched. Germline-derived CDR1 and CDR2 are SNHLY and FYNNEI. This CDR3 spans 16 amino acids. For the CDR3, the DNA is TGTGCCAGCAGTGATCAGGGACAGGGATACACCGGGGAGCTGTTTTTT. The encoded protein is CASSDQGQGYTGELFF.

In the case of this clone: A single base separates this from a much larger clone, so it may be a read error. The chain employs TRBV7-2 and TRBJ2-7, with D possibly being TRBD2 (6 bases). V lost 1 base and J lost 7, with 11 bases in between. Germline CDR1 SGHTA, CDR2 FQGNSA. The CDR3 covers 13 residues. The CDR3 loop is CASSLGLVGEQYF. CDR3 bases: TGTGCCAGCAGCTTAGGACTAGTGGGGGAGCAGTACTTC.

The chain combines TRBV15 with TRBJ1-5; D is undetermined. Germline assignment: CDR1 LNHNV and CDR2 YYDKDF (reference sequence). CDR3 length equals 16 residues. Trimming cost V 4 bases and J 4 bases, with 17 bases left between them. CDR3 sequence (DNA): TGTGCCACCAGCACCAGGACCCGACTAGAGAATCAGCCCCAGCATTTT. It yields the protein CATSTRTRLENQPQHF.

The V call is TRBV5-1, the J call TRBJ1-1, with D maybe TRBD1 (6 bases). V was trimmed by 1 base and J by 10 bases, leaving 20 bases between them. This CDR3 is 15 amino acids long. The germline gives CDR1 SGHRS, CDR2 YFSETQ. CDR3 region: CASSLTAQQGRGAFF. CDR3 nucleotides: TGCGCCAGCAGCTTGACCGCCCAGCAGGGCAGGGGAGCTTTCTTT.

With regard to this clone: This could be a read error, since a much larger clone is one nucleotide away. Other DNA sequences in the same sample also yield this CDR3. CDR3 sequence (DNA): TGTGCCAGCAGCCTAGATTTTAGAGGGAGGTCACCCCTCCACTTT. This encodes CASSLDFRGRSPLHF. The chain employs TRBV11-2 and TRBJ1-6, with D uncertain. CDR1 is SGHAT, CDR2 FQNNGV, per germline. The CDR3 loop spans 15 amino acids.

V is TRBV5-4 and J is TRBJ1-2; D is uncertain. Germline lookup yields CDR1 SGHNT and CDR2 YYREEE (reference sequence). CDR3 length: 15 residues. Trimming stripped 2 bases from V and 7 bases from J, with 18 bases between. The CDR3, as DNA: TGTGCCAGCAGCTTTTTCGACGCAGATATTCGTGGCTACACCTTC. This gives the protein CASSFFDADIRGYTF.

This clone came up a few times. The chain joins TRBV25-1 to TRBJ1-6; 7 bases align to TRBD1. V dropped 3 bases and J dropped 11; count of bases not matched to a gene: 4. Germline CDR1 reads MGHDK; CDR2 reads SYGVNS. The CDR3 is 13 amino acids. CDR3 loop: CASSDSRGAPLHF. CDR3 sequence (DNA): TGTGCCAGCAGTGACTCCAGGGGGGCACCCCTCCACTTT.

The chain couples TRBV9 to TRBJ2-2; 8 bases agree with TRBD1. The length of the CDR3 is 14 residues. The junction had 3 bases not matched to a gene; V was cut back by 5 bases and J by 3 bases. CDR1 is SGDLS, CDR2 YYNGEE, per germline. The DNA for the CDR3 is TGTGCCAGCAGATCGGGACAGGACACCGGGGAGCTGTTTTTT. Translated: CASRSGQDTGELFF.

This rearrangement joins TRBV7-9 to TRBJ2-7; no definite D call. Per the germline V gene, CDR1 is SEHNR and CDR2 is FQNEAQ (reference sequence). This CDR3 contains 11 residues. Trimming removed 2 bases from V and 5 bases from J, with 4 bases in between. CDR3 sequence reads: CASSLRDEQYF. The CDR3 DNA follows: TGTGCCAGCAGCTTAAGGGACGAGCAGTACTTC.

This clone was seen more than once but under ten times. Other DNA sequences of this sample code for an identical CDR3. The chain recombines TRBV7-2 with TRBJ2-7; 7 nucleotides align to TRBD1. After removal of 5 bases from V and 6 bases from J, the junction contained 10 bases not matched to a gene. CDR1 is SGHTA, CDR2 FQGNSA, per germline. This CDR3 spans 14 amino acids. The CDR3 coding sequence is TGTGCCAGCAGCGTCCGACAGGGTCTCTCCGAGCAGTACTTC. Translated, it gives CASSVRQGLSEQYF.

The rearrangement uses TRBV10-3 and TRBJ2-7; D possibly corresponds to TRBD2 (7 bases). Trimming stripped 10 bases from V and 0 bases from J, with 16 bases between. Germline CDR1 reads ENHRY; CDR2 reads SYGVKD. This CDR3 is 14 amino acids long. For the CDR3, the DNA is TGTGCCACGGCCGGGGGCGGGAGCTCCTACGAGCAGTACTTC. Protein product: CATAGGGSSYEQYF.

This clone was counted only a few times. V usage is TRBV7-2 and J usage is TRBJ2-1; perhaps D is TRBD1 or TRBD2 (5 bases each). The CDR3 has 16 amino acids. V dropped 5 bases and J dropped 5 bases, with 19 bases sitting between them. The germline V gene encodes CDR1 SGHTA and CDR2 FQGNSA. This chain's CDR3 is CASSAQTGTANNEQFF. CDR3 nucleotide sequence: TGTGCCAGCAGCGCCCAAACCGGGACGGCTAACAATGAGCAGTTCTTC.

This clone was seen more than once but under ten times. V and J are TRBV21-1 and TRBJ2-5; TRBD2, the table's D call, lacks a check against the DNA. TRBV21-1 is termed a pseudogene. CDR3 length: 15 amino acids. CDR3 sequence (DNA): TGTGCCAGCAGCCGTTCGAGGCCCGCGGAATTGACCCAGTACTTC. Its protein product is CASSRSRPAELTQYF.

The rearrangement uses TRBV27 and TRBJ2-7; TRBD1 aligns across 9 bases. Germline-derived CDR1 and CDR2 are MNHEY and SMNVEV (reference sequence). This CDR3 spans 15 amino acids. Trimming took 6 bases from V and 1 from J; bases not matched to a gene: 7. The chain's CDR3 is CASRGTGTPSYEQYF. As DNA, the CDR3 is TGTGCCAGCAGGGGGACAGGGACTCCATCCTACGAGCAGTACTTC.

In its sample, this clone was seen many times. This chain uses TRBV7-2 with TRBJ2-7; 9 bases line up with TRBD1. This CDR3 spans 16 amino acids. CDR1 SGHTA and CDR2 FQGNSA come from the germline V gene. Trimming removed 5 bases from V and 3 bases from J; junction bases left unmatched: 11. CDR3 bases: TGTGCCAGCAGCATCCATACAGGGGGCATATACTACGAGCAGTACTTC. This encodes CASSIHTGGIYYEQYF.

The chain links TRBV14 to TRBJ2-7; D is unclear. V dropped 1 base and J dropped 7 bases, with 5 bases sitting between them. The CDR3 contains 11 residues. Germline lookup yields CDR1 SGHDN and CDR2 FVKESK. CDR3 residues: CASSQGIEQYF. As DNA, the CDR3 is TGTGCCAGCAGCCAAGGGATTGAGCAGTACTTC. Filled out from reference TRBV14 and TRBJ2-7, the complete variable domain reads EAGVTQFPSHSVIEKGQTVTLRCDPISGHDNLYWYRRVMGKEIKFLLHFVKESKQDESGMPNNRFLAERTGGTYSTLKVQPAELEDSGVYFCASSQGIEQYFGPGTRLTVT.

This clone came up a few times. This chain uses TRBV11-2 with TRBJ1-2; 12 bases are a match to TRBD1. The trim removed 6 bases at V and 4 bases at J, leaving 3 bases unmatched. The CDR3 consists of 14 residues. Germline values: CDR1 SGHAT, CDR2 FQNNGV. CDR3 sequence (DNA): TGTGCCAGCAGACCGGGACAGGGGGCCTATGGCTACACCTTC. Its protein product is CASRPGQGAYGYTF.

Here the CDR3 DNA reads TGTGCCAGCAGCCCCGGACAGGGTAAAAAGGCTGGCTACACCTTC. Amino acid sequence: CASSPGQGKKAGYTF. The chain joins TRBV5-6 to TRBJ1-2; 8 bases map to TRBD1. Germline V gives CDR1 SGHDT, CDR2 YYEEEE. The CDR3 is 15 residues long. The trim removed 4 bases at V and 7 bases at J, leaving 12 bases unmatched.

The chain joins TRBV5-4 to TRBJ1-4; D remains ambiguous. This CDR3 comprises 14 residues. The V gene's germline CDR1 is SGHNT and CDR2 YYREEE (reference sequence). With 0 bases removed from V and 8 bases from J, the gap between germline ends came to 11 bases. The CDR3 region has the DNA TGTGCCAGCAGCTTGGGTGGGCAGGCGGAAAAACTGTTTTTT. This translates into CASSLGGQAEKLFF. The full variable domain, its missing parts supplied by reference TRBV5-4 and TRBJ1-4, is ETGVTQSPTHLIKTRGQQVTLRCSSQSGHNTVSWYQQALGQGPQFIFQYYREEENGRGNFPPRFSGLQFPNYSSELNVNALELDDSALYLCASSLGGQAEKLFFGSGTQLSVL.

This clone was detected only once. The chain combines TRBV4-3 with TRBJ2-4; 13 bases are shared with TRBD2. Trimming at V came to 4 bases and at J to 5 bases, leaving 5 bases not matched to a gene. The CDR3 totals 16 residues. The germline V gene has CDR1 LGHNA and CDR2 YSLEER. The CDR3 sequence is CASSRGTSGTQNIQYF. The DNA for the CDR3 is TGCGCCAGCAGCCGAGGGACTAGCGGGACCCAAAACATTCAGTACTTC.